This is a list of T cell receptor beta chains from one sample in a study of type 1 regulatory T cells. TCRdb independently ran MiXCR on the reads; one entry per CDR3 protein. The table has some 90,000 distinct CDR3 sequences, around 30% seen once; the top ten hold 2.2%. The sequenced sample consisted of CD4+ T cells, either the whole sample or a sorted fraction (not recorded which). Receptors were obtained from a human donor in good health. Both conserved end residues are part of each CDR3. The order of the fields is J gene, clone size, D gene, V gene, CDR3 DNA, CDR3 protein. A D gene is named only where the DNA matches it firmly. The size field is filled for only some rows; it gives once, few, many or a size class.

TRBJ1-5,-,-,TRBV5-5,TGTGCCAGCAGCTTGGGACAGTCGGGCAATCAGCCCCAGCATTTT,CASSLGQSGNQPQHF
TRBJ2-7,few,-,TRBV7-8,TGTGCCAGCACCAACGGCAGATTCTCCTACGAGCAGTACTTC,CASTNGRFSYEQYF
TRBJ2-1,-,-,TRBV30,TGTGCCTGGAGCCCCCAAAGGAATGAGCAGTTCTTC,CAWSPQRNEQFF
TRBJ2-6,few,-,TRBV5-1,TGCGCCAGCAGCTTGGCTTCGGGGGCTGGGGCCAACGTCCTGACTTTC,CASSLASGAGANVLTF
TRBJ2-7,few,-,TRBV10-3,TGTGCCATCAGTGTACCCGGGAGTAGTGCATACGAGCAGTACTTC,CAISVPGSSAYEQYF
TRBJ2-1,-,TRBD2,TRBV7-3,TGTGCCAGCAGCCCCAGCCCCGTCGGGGGACTAGCGGCGGCGGGTGAGCAGTTCTTC,CASSPSPVGGLAAAGEQFF
TRBJ2-4,-,TRBD2,TRBV5-4,TGTGCCAGTGATAGAAGCGGGAAGGCCAAAAACATTCAGTACTTC,CASDRSGKAKNIQYF
TRBJ1-1,few,-,TRBV14,TGTGCCAGCAGCCCCTTTATCAGGGCTGAAGCTTTCTTT,CASSPFIRAEAFF
TRBJ2-2,few,-,TRBV9,TGTGCCAGCAGCGTCATTAACGGGGAGCTGTTTTTT,CASSVINGELFF
TRBJ2-3,few,TRBD2,TRBV20-1,TGCAGTGCAAGCCAGACTAGCGGGGGAGCAGATACGCAGTATTTT,CSASQTSGGADTQYF
TRBJ2-5,-,-,TRBV7-2,TGTGCCAGCAGCCCCGGCGGCCCCCAAGAGACCCAGTACTTC,CASSPGGPQETQYF
TRBJ2-3,-,-,TRBV7-9,TGTGCCAGCAGTTCCCGGGGCCCAGATACGCAGTATTTT,CASSSRGPDTQYF
TRBJ2-1,-,TRBD2,TRBV7-9,TGTGCCAGCAGCCCAGAGCGGGAACCTTACAATGAGCAGTTCTTC,CASSPEREPYNEQFF
TRBJ2-3,-,-,TRBV7-8,TGTGCCAGCAGCTTATCGGACTACCGCACAGATACGCAGTATTTT,CASSLSDYRTDTQYF
TRBJ2-7,few,TRBD2,TRBV20-1,TGCAGTGCCCAAGGGACTAGCGGAACCTACGAGCAGTACTTC,CSAQGTSGTYEQYF
TRBJ1-1,-,TRBD1,TRBV19,TGTGCCAGTAGCAGACAGGGTGAGAACACTGAAGCTTTCTTT,CASSRQGENTEAFF
TRBJ1-5,few,-,TRBV6-6,TGTGCCAGCAGTTCCGTAGGGTTCTCCCAGCATTTT,CASSSVGFSQHF
TRBJ2-3,few,-,TRBV7-9,TGTGCCAGCAGCCCGACGGGAAGTCACACAGATACGCAGTATTTT,CASSPTGSHTDTQYF
TRBJ2-1,-,-,TRBV7-2,TGTGCCAGCAGCTTAGCTCCGACTAGTCGGGTCTACAATGAGCAGTTCTTC,CASSLAPTSRVYNEQFF
TRBJ2-7,few,-,TRBV5-4,TGTGCCAGCAGCTTGTGGACAGCGGACGAGCAGTACTTC,CASSLWTADEQYF
TRBJ2-5,-,-,TRBV7-3,TGTGCCAGCAGCTTAATGGGAGGTGGAGAGACCCAGTACTTC,CASSLMGGGETQYF
TRBJ1-1,-,-,TRBV29-1,TGCAGCGGGTTCGGTACTGAAGCTTTCTTT,CSGFGTEAFF
TRBJ1-1,-,-,TRBV27,TGTGCCAGCATGACCCGGGGAGGCACTGAAGCTTTCTTT,CASMTRGGTEAFF
TRBJ2-7,-,TRBD2,TRBV12-3/TRBV12-4,TGTGCCAGCGGTAAACTAGCGGGAAACTACGAGCAGTACTTC,CASGKLAGNYEQYF
TRBJ2-4,-,-,TRBV28,TGTGCCAGCACCCCCGCGGCCTCTGCCAAAAACATTCAGTACTTC,CASTPAASAKNIQYF